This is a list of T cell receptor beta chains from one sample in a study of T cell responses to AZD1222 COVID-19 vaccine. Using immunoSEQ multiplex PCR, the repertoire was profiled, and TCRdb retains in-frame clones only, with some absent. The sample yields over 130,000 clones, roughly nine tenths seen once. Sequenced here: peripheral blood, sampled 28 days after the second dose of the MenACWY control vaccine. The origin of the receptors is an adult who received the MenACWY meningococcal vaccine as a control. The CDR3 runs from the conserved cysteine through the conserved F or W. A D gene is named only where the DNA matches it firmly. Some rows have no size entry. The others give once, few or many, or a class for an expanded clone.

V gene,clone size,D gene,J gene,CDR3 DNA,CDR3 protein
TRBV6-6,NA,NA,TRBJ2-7,TGTGCCAGCACCGACGGGGGCGAGCAGTACTTC,CASTDGGEQYF
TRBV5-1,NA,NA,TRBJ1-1,TGCGCCAGCAGCTTGGGCGCCGGGGGGTGGGACACTGAAGCTTTCTTT,CASSLGAGGWDTEAFF
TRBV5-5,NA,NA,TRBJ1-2,TGTGCCAGCAGCATACCGGGACGGGAGAACTATGGCTACACCTTC,CASSIPGRENYGYTF
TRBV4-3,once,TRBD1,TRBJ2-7,TGCGCCAGCAGCCCGGTGTCGGGACAGGGGACCCACGAGCAGTACTTC,CASSPVSGQGTHEQYF
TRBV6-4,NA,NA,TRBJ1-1,TGTGCCAGCAGATATCAGGTGGGGACTGAAGCTTTCTTT,CASRYQVGTEAFF
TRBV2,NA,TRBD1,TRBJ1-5,TGTGCCAGCACCGGGACAGGGGGGAATCAGCCCCAGCATTTT,CASTGTGGNQPQHF
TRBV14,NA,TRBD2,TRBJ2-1,TGTGCCAGCAGCAACGAGGCGGGGGGATGGGATGAGCAGTTCTTC,CASSNEAGGWDEQFF
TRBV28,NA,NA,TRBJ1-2,TGTGCCAGCAGCCCGGGACCAGAACGGGGCTACACCTTC,CASSPGPERGYTF
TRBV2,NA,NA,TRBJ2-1,TGTGCCAGCACCGTACCGGGCGGCCACAATGAGCAGTTCTTC,CASTVPGGHNEQFF
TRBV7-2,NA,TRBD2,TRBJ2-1,TGTGCCAGCAGCCCCGACGGGAGGGCCTGGGATGAGCAGTTCTTC,CASSPDGRAWDEQFF
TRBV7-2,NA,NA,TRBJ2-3,TGTGCCAGCAGTAGCCTTTTTGGGGGGGCGCGCACAGATACGCAGTATTTT,CASSSLFGGARTDTQYF
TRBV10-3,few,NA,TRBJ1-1,TGTGCCATCAGTGCCAACAGAATGAACACTGAAGCTTTCTTT,CAISANRMNTEAFF
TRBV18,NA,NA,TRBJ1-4,TGTGCCAGCTCACTTACCTGGGGGAATGAAAAACTGTTTTTT,CASSLTWGNEKLFF
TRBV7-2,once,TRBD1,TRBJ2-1,TGTGCCAGCAGCGTGGGACAGAGTTCCTACAATGAGCAGTTCTTC,CASSVGQSSYNEQFF
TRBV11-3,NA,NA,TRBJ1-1,TGTGCCAGCAGCTTCCTACAGGGAAGGCTCACTGAAGCTTTCTTT,CASSFLQGRLTEAFF
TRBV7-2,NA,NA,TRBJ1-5,TGTGCCAGCAGCTTAGAGGGGTTAAGCAATCAGCCCCAGCATTTT,CASSLEGLSNQPQHF
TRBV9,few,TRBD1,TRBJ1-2,TGTGCCAGCAGCGTAGGGACGACAGGGGGCGCGAGGGGCTACACCTTC,CASSVGTTGGARGYTF
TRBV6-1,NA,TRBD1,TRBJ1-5,TGTGCCAGCAGTGAAGCTCCGACAGGGTATAGCAATCAGCCCCAGCATTTT,CASSEAPTGYSNQPQHF
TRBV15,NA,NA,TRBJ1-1,TGTGCCACCAGCAGAGATAGGGTGGAAGCTTTCTTT,CATSRDRVEAFF
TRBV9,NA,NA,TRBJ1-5,TGTGCCAGCAGCGGTGGGGGGAATCAGCCCCAGCATTTT,CASSGGGNQPQHF
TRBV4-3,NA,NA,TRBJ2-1,TGCGCCAGCAGGGCTAGCACGAGCTCCTACAATGAGCAGTTCTTC,CASRASTSSYNEQFF
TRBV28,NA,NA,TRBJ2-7,TGTGCCAGCAGTCAAGACTCGCCCCACGAGCAGTACTTC,CASSQDSPHEQYF